This T cell receptor beta chain was found in a study of cytomegalovirus exposure and HLA in healthy donors. Study-level background: The study placed 70% to 90% of its approximately 400 genotyped donors in the Caucasian-associated ancestry cluster.

This clone has just a few counts. The PCR employed 60 Vbeta primers together with 13 Jbeta primers. Data came from immunoSEQ multiplex PCR; TCRdb stores just in-frame clones and leaves some out. Of some 180,000 clones detected, about 80% appear once; the ten largest clones hold about 1.9%. The V end lost 2 bases, the J end lost 5 bases, and 12 bases lay between the germline ends. The CDR3 runs to 15 residues. Germline CDR1 and CDR2: KGHSH and LQKENI. J is TRBJ2-2 and V is TRBV18, with TRBD1 as a possible D gene (5 bases). What was sequenced was PBMCs. The clonotype originates from a man aged 25-45 years in good health and CMV-seronegative. CDR3 nucleotides: TGTGCCAGCTCACCAGATCAGGACACTACCGGGGAGCTGTTTTTT. This encodes CASSPDQDTTGELFF.